This T cell receptor beta chain was found in a study of T cells after yellow fever vaccination. From germline, CDR1 is LGHNA and CDR2 YNFKEQ. The CDR3 has 20 amino acids. The study, taken as a whole, reports: The booster response re-showed most primary clones: roughly 97% CD4, approximately 90% CD8. A minor fraction of clonotypes spanned both CD4 and CD8 compartments.

Comments on this clonotype: Antigen specificity is unknown. One end of the junction fails to match germline, which may point to a read error.

For TCR, cDNA came from 5'RACE template switching, which added a universal primer site and UMIs. MiXCR was run by TCRdb on the 5' RACE reads, yielding one entry per CDR3 protein. The data hold nearly 350,000 distinct CDR3 sequences, with around 8.1% observed a single time. V is TRBV4-2 and J is TRBJ2-2, with 15 bases that match TRBD2. The source of this sequence is a man in his late teens or twenties who received the YFV17D yellow fever vaccine. This specimen was PBMCs, taken around 45 days after the first yellow fever vaccination. The CDR3 coding sequence is TGTGCCAGGAGCCCCCAAGGGTCTGGACTAGCGGGGGGGCACACCGGGGAGCTGTTTTTT. Its translation: CARSPQGSGLAGGHTGELFF.